These T cell receptor beta chains were read from a single sample in a study of cytomegalovirus exposure and HLA in healthy donors. Measured with immunoSEQ multiplex PCR; TCRdb has only the in-frame clones, and not every one. Of roughly 200,000 clones in the sample, 77% were seen once. The sequenced sample was PBMCs. These receptors all stem from a woman aged 60-70 years in good health and CMV-seropositive. Each CDR3 is given with its conserved first and last residue. The D gene is left open where the match is weak. Clone size is shown for a subset of rows, as once, few, many or a class of expanded clone.

size: -; J: TRBJ2-1; D: -; V: TRBV5-1; CDR3: CASSLRGAGNEQFF; DNA: TGCGCCAGCAGCCTCCGGGGAGCGGGCAATGAGCAGTTCTTC
size: -; J: TRBJ2-7; D: TRBD2; V: TRBV18; CDR3: CASSPTWTSRGHEQYF; DNA: TGTGCCAGCTCACCAACCTGGACTAGCCGAGGGCACGAGCAGTACTTC
size: -; J: TRBJ2-7; D: -; V: TRBV7-9; CDR3: CASSPRGGETSYEQYF; DNA: TGTGCCAGCAGCCCACGAGGCGGAGAAACCTCCTACGAGCAGTACTTC
size: -; J: TRBJ1-6; D: -; V: TRBV9; CDR3: CASRGANNSPLHF; DNA: TGTGCCAGCAGGGGGGCCAATAATTCACCCCTCCACTTT
size: once; J: TRBJ1-4; D: -; V: TRBV5-1; CDR3: CASSLGQGKNEKLFF; DNA: TGCGCCAGCAGCTTGGGGCAGGGGAAGAATGAAAAACTGTTTTTT
size: -; J: TRBJ1-1; D: -; V: TRBV19; CDR3: CASSFQGLPNTEAFF; DNA: TGTGCCAGTAGTTTCCAGGGGCTGCCGAACACTGAAGCTTTCTTT
size: -; J: TRBJ1-1; D: TRBD1; V: TRBV7-9; CDR3: CASTDGTGRTEAFF; DNA: TGTGCCAGCACCGACGGGACAGGGCGAACTGAAGCTTTCTTT
size: once; J: TRBJ1-2; D: TRBD1; V: TRBV27; CDR3: CASSSKMTGDTNYGYTF; DNA: TGTGCCAGCAGCTCCAAGATGACAGGGGACACTAACTATGGCTACACCTTC
size: -; J: TRBJ1-1; D: -; V: TRBV5-8; CDR3: CASSQWGQGLNTEAFF; DNA: TGTGCCAGCAGCCAGTGGGGTCAGGGTTTGAACACTGAAGCTTTCTTT
size: -; J: TRBJ1-1; D: -; V: TRBV5-1; CDR3: CASSLIRGDGTEAFF; DNA: TGCGCCAGCAGCTTGATCAGAGGAGATGGGACTGAAGCTTTCTTT
size: -; J: TRBJ2-7; D: -; V: TRBV6-5; CDR3: CASSSGTLYEQYF; DNA: TGTGCCAGCAGTAGTGGGACTCTTTACGAGCAGTACTTC
size: -; J: TRBJ2-2; D: TRBD2; V: TRBV5-1; CDR3: CASSLFTGGGTGELFF; DNA: TGCGCCAGCAGCTTGTTCACGGGAGGGGGCACCGGGGAGCTGTTTTTT
size: -; J: TRBJ1-2; D: -; V: TRBV7-3; CDR3: CASSLTPGVDYGYTF; DNA: TGTGCCAGCAGCTTAACCCCAGGGGTCGACTATGGCTACACCTTC
size: -; J: TRBJ1-2; D: TRBD1; V: TRBV30; CDR3: CAWGRQGANYGYTF; DNA: TGTGCCTGGGGCCGACAGGGGGCTAACTATGGCTACACCTTC
size: -; J: TRBJ2-7; D: TRBD1; V: TRBV11-2; CDR3: CASSWDRGNEQYF; DNA: TGTGCCAGCAGCTGGGACAGGGGTAACGAGCAGTACTTC
size: -; J: TRBJ2-1; D: -; V: TRBV5-1; CDR3: CASSLRRNNEQFF; DNA: TGCGCCAGCAGCTTGCGGCGGAACAATGAGCAGTTCTTC
size: once; J: TRBJ1-5; D: -; V: TRBV2; CDR3: CASSERQGNNQPQHF; DNA: TGTGCCAGCAGTGAAAGGCAGGGGAATAATCAGCCCCAGCATTTT
size: -; J: TRBJ2-1; D: -; V: TRBV21-1; CDR3: CAAGQGGVNYNEQFF; DNA: TGTGCCGCGGGGCAGGGCGGGGTAAACTACAATGAGCAGTTCTTC
size: once; J: TRBJ2-5; D: TRBD1; V: TRBV27; CDR3: CASSSYRDSQETQYF; DNA: TGTGCCAGCAGTTCCTACCGGGACAGCCAAGAGACCCAGTACTTC
size: -; J: TRBJ1-3; D: TRBD1; V: TRBV28; CDR3: CASSAPGGSGNTIYF; DNA: TGTGCCAGCAGTGCCCCAGGGGGCTCTGGAAACACCATATATTTT
size: few; J: TRBJ2-7; D: -; V: TRBV27; CDR3: CASSFGVEFEQYF; DNA: TGTGCCAGCAGTTTCGGGGTCGAATTCGAGCAGTACTTC
size: -; J: TRBJ2-5; D: -; V: TRBV14; CDR3: CASSQDTLRAQYF; DNA: TGTGCCAGCAGCCAAGATACCCTGCGGGCCCAGTACTTC
size: -; J: TRBJ2-3; D: TRBD2; V: TRBV5-1; CDR3: CASSSSASGGALNTQYF; DNA: TGCGCCAGCAGCTCCTCCGCCAGCGGGGGGGCCTTGAATACGCAGTATTTT
size: few; J: TRBJ2-1; D: TRBD2; V: TRBV5-1; CDR3: CASSLNGRPYNEQFF; DNA: TGCGCCAGCAGCTTGAACGGGAGGCCTTACAATGAGCAGTTCTTC
size: -; J: TRBJ2-2; D: TRBD1; V: TRBV5-4; CDR3: CASSSGQGSGELFF; DNA: TGTGCCAGCAGCTCGGGACAGGGCAGCGGGGAGCTGTTTTTT
size: -; J: TRBJ1-2; D: -; V: TRBV5-1; CDR3: CASSLGQYGYTF; DNA: TGCGCCAGCAGCTTGGGGCAGTATGGCTACACCTTC
size: -; J: TRBJ2-1; D: -; V: TRBV7-2; CDR3: CASSFSGPSSYNEQFF; DNA: TGTGCCAGCAGCTTCAGCGGACCCAGCTCCTACAATGAGCAGTTCTTC
size: once; J: TRBJ2-6; D: TRBD1; V: TRBV6-5; CDR3: CASSYQGAAGANVLTF; DNA: TGTGCCAGCAGTTACCAGGGGGCAGCTGGGGCCAACGTCCTGACTTTC
size: -; J: TRBJ2-1; D: TRBD2; V: TRBV28; CDR3: CASSSRTSGVYNEQFF; DNA: TGTGCCAGCAGTAGCCGAACTAGCGGGGTTTACAATGAGCAGTTCTTC
size: -; J: TRBJ1-1; D: -; V: TRBV7-9; CDR3: CASSLVENMNTEAFF; DNA: TGTGCCAGCAGCTTAGTCGAGAATATGAACACTGAAGCTTTCTTT
size: -; J: TRBJ2-1; D: TRBD1; V: TRBV19; CDR3: CASRDGTGGLYEQFF; DNA: TGTGCCAGTAGGGACGGGACAGGGGGACTGTATGAGCAGTTCTTC
size: -; J: TRBJ1-6; D: -; V: TRBV4-1; CDR3: CASRGIGSSYNSPLHF; DNA: TGCGCCAGCCGGGGTATCGGGAGCTCCTATAATTCACCCCTCCACTTT
size: -; J: TRBJ1-3; D: -; V: TRBV5-4; CDR3: CASSTTAGNTIYF; DNA: TGTGCCAGCAGCACCACAGCCGGAAACACCATATATTTT
size: -; J: TRBJ1-6; D: -; V: TRBV5-1; CDR3: CASSLAGLGSYNSPLHF; DNA: TGCGCCAGCAGCTTGGCAGGGCTTGGCTCCTATAATTCACCCCTCCACTTT
size: -; J: TRBJ2-3; D: -; V: TRBV10-3; CDR3: CAVDGGGTDTQYF; DNA: TGTGCCGTAGACGGAGGGGGCACAGATACGCAGTATTTT
size: -; J: TRBJ2-7; D: -; V: TRBV13; CDR3: CASSNTTVYEQYF; DNA: TGTGCCAGCAGTAACACGACAGTGTACGAGCAGTACTTC
size: -; J: TRBJ2-5; D: TRBD1; V: TRBV5-1; CDR3: CASSQGQGKQETQYF; DNA: TGCGCCAGCAGCCAGGGACAGGGTAAACAAGAGACCCAGTACTTC
size: -; J: TRBJ1-2; D: -; V: TRBV6-5; CDR3: CASRSGRGYTF; DNA: TGTGCCAGCAGATCAGGGCGGGGCTACACCTTC
size: -; J: TRBJ1-5; D: TRBD1; V: TRBV28; CDR3: CASNPPTGHNQPQHF; DNA: TGTGCCAGCAACCCCCCGACAGGGCACAATCAGCCCCAGCATTTT
size: -; J: TRBJ2-3; D: -; V: TRBV15; CDR3: CATSSWTGTDTQYF; DNA: TGTGCCACCAGCAGCTGGACAGGCACAGATACGCAGTATTTT
size: -; J: TRBJ1-2; D: -; V: TRBV19; CDR3: CASQSGPGVVYTF; DNA: TGTGCCAGCCAGAGCGGACCTGGAGTGGTCTACACCTTC
size: -; J: TRBJ2-7; D: -; V: TRBV7-8; CDR3: CASSATGNEQYF; DNA: TGTGCCAGCAGCGCCACGGGGAACGAGCAGTACTTC